The T cell receptor beta chain described here comes from a study of T cell clonality in common variable immunodeficiency. Study-wide findings and caveats: Compared with healthy controls, CVID subjects showed increased TCRbeta clonality, mostly in about a third.

This CDR3 is 13 amino acids long. The germline V gene encodes CDR1 LNHDA and CDR2 SQIVND (reference sequence). After removal of 6 bases from V and 2 bases from J, the junction contained 3 bases not matched to a gene. This clone was detected many times. Its antigen is as yet unknown. The read finishes 3 residues shy of the CDR3 end, and the germline J gene is used to complete it. Sequenced by immunoSEQ multiplex PCR; TCRdb stores in-frame clones only, minus some. The specimen has about 34,000 clones, none found just once. The genes are TRBV19 and TRBJ2-5; TRBD1 matches 7 bases. Sequencing was carried out using peripheral blood mononuclear cells. The receptor was derived from a person aged 18 to 75 in good health. The CDR3 bases that were read are TGTGCCAGTAGAGGGACAGATCAAGAGACC. It yields the protein CASRGTDQET. The full CDR3 protein is CASRGTDQETQYF. Together with reference TRBV19 and TRBJ2-5, the CDR3 gives the full variable domain: DGGITQSPKYLFRKEGQNVTLSCEQNLNHDAMYWYRQDPGQGLRLIYYSQIVNDFQKGDIAEGYSVSREKKESFPLTVTSAQKNPTAFYLCASRGTDQETQYFGPGTRLLVL.